This T cell receptor beta chain was profiled in a study of cytomegalovirus exposure and HLA in healthy donors. This CDR3 is built from 15 residues. J lost 4 bases, V lost 9 bases, and 10 bases had no gene match. Germline V gene lookup returns CDR1 MGHDK and CDR2 SYGVNS. Study-level findings and limits: Analyzed later, most CMV-associated TCR beta chains appeared HLA-restricted. Data from an earlier analysis indicated that most TCR beta V segments were productive either about 90% or about 30% of the time.

As regards this clone: As yet, its antigen is unknown.

Researchers ran the PCR with 60 Vbeta and 13 Jbeta primers. Some clones are missing from TCRdb's copy, which holds only in-frame ones; the method was immunoSEQ multiplex PCR. In total, the table holds some 84,000 clones. Each of the donors was a healthy bone marrow donor. The sample comprised PBMCs. The J gene is TRBJ2-1, the V gene TRBV25-1, with 9 bases fitting TRBD1. The receptor comes from a man in his fifties in good health and CMV-seronegative. CDR3 sequence reads: CASQPTGGWYNEQFF. CDR3 nucleotides: TGTGCCAGTCAACCAACAGGGGGCTGGTACAATGAGCAGTTCTTC.